The rows below give T cell receptor beta chains drawn from one sample of a study of cytomegalovirus exposure and HLA in healthy donors. Clones were read by immunoSEQ multiplex PCR, and TCRdb kept only the in-frame ones, dropping some. Of roughly 130,000 clones listed, about three quarters are singletons. Sequenced material: PBMCs. The receptors were gathered from a woman aged 55-70 years in good health and CMV-seropositive. Both conserved end residues are part of each CDR3. D genes are given only for firm matches. Clone size is stated in some rows and not others, as once, few, many or a class when expanded.

len: 15; d_gene: .; abundance: many; j_gene: TRBJ1-4; v_gene: TRBV6-6; CDR3nt: TGTGCCAGCAGGGACACAGGTTTGGCTAATGAAAAACTGTTTTTT; CDR3aa: CASRDTGLANEKLFF
len: 15; d_gene: TRBD2; abundance: medium-sized; j_gene: TRBJ2-2; v_gene: TRBV5-4; CDR3nt: TGTGCCAGCAGCTCCTTAGCGGGGAACACCGGGGAGCTGTTTTTT; CDR3aa: CASSSLAGNTGELFF
len: 14; d_gene: TRBD2; abundance: .; j_gene: TRBJ2-1; v_gene: TRBV7-9; CDR3nt: TGTGCCAGCAGCCCGACTAGCGACTACAATGAGCAGTTCTTC; CDR3aa: CASSPTSDYNEQFF
len: 16; d_gene: .; abundance: .; j_gene: TRBJ2-2; v_gene: TRBV7-9; CDR3nt: TGTGCCAGCAGCTTCCTGGGGGGGCCCGACACCGGGGAGCTGTTTTTT; CDR3aa: CASSFLGGPDTGELFF
len: 14; d_gene: TRBD1; abundance: .; j_gene: TRBJ1-6; v_gene: TRBV28; CDR3nt: TGTGCCAGCAGTTTACGGACAGGCAATTCACCCCTCCACTTT; CDR3aa: CASSLRTGNSPLHF
len: 12; d_gene: .; abundance: .; j_gene: TRBJ1-2; v_gene: TRBV7-6; CDR3nt: TGTGCCAGCAGCTCCCTTCGCTATGGCTACACCTTC; CDR3aa: CASSSLRYGYTF
len: 15; d_gene: .; abundance: .; j_gene: TRBJ2-1; v_gene: TRBV11-2; CDR3nt: TGTGCCAGCAGCCCTCAGAGGAGCTCCTACAATGAGCAGTTCTTC; CDR3aa: CASSPQRSSYNEQFF
len: 16; d_gene: .; abundance: .; j_gene: TRBJ1-1; v_gene: TRBV21-1; CDR3nt: TGTGCCAGCAGCAAATCGGCGAGGCAGGGGGACACTGAAGCTTTCTTT; CDR3aa: CASSKSARQGDTEAFF
len: 16; d_gene: TRBD2; abundance: .; j_gene: TRBJ2-1; v_gene: TRBV12-5; CDR3nt: TGTGCTAGTGGTTTGGTAATGAGCGGGAACTACAATGAGCAGTTCTTC; CDR3aa: CASGLVMSGNYNEQFF
len: 15; d_gene: .; abundance: few; j_gene: TRBJ1-4; v_gene: TRBV6-5; CDR3nt: TGTGCCAGCAGTTACCGGGGGGCAACTAATGAAAAACTGTTTTTT; CDR3aa: CASSYRGATNEKLFF
len: 15; d_gene: .; abundance: .; j_gene: TRBJ2-3; v_gene: TRBV18; CDR3nt: TGTGCCAGCTCAATCATGGCAGGGAACACAGATACGCAGTATTTT; CDR3aa: CASSIMAGNTDTQYF
len: 14; d_gene: .; abundance: .; j_gene: TRBJ1-1; v_gene: TRBV7-9; CDR3nt: TGTGCCAGCAGCTCAGGACTCCTGAACACTGAAGCTTTCTTT; CDR3aa: CASSSGLLNTEAFF
len: 14; d_gene: .; abundance: once; j_gene: TRBJ2-3; v_gene: TRBV10-3; CDR3nt: TGTGCCATCAGGACGACAGAGATCACAGATACGCAGTATTTT; CDR3aa: CAIRTTEITDTQYF
len: 13; d_gene: .; abundance: .; j_gene: TRBJ2-5; v_gene: TRBV7-3; CDR3nt: TGTGCCAGCAGCCCTCAGTCATCAGAGACCCAGTACTTC; CDR3aa: CASSPQSSETQYF
len: 16; d_gene: TRBD1; abundance: .; j_gene: TRBJ2-2; v_gene: TRBV11-3; CDR3nt: TGTGCCAGCAGGGGCGGACAGGGCATCGACACCGGGGAGCTGTTTTTT; CDR3aa: CASRGGQGIDTGELFF
len: 13; d_gene: .; abundance: .; j_gene: TRBJ1-1; v_gene: TRBV9; CDR3nt: TGTGCCAGCAGCGTGGCGGGTAACACTGAAGCTTTCTTT; CDR3aa: CASSVAGNTEAFF
len: 13; d_gene: .; abundance: few; j_gene: TRBJ2-1; v_gene: TRBV6-5; CDR3nt: TGTGCCAGCAGTATAGACAGGCTCCATGAGCAGTTCTTC; CDR3aa: CASSIDRLHEQFF
len: 14; d_gene: TRBD1; abundance: .; j_gene: TRBJ1-2; v_gene: TRBV7-9; CDR3nt: TGTGCCAGCAGCTTGGGACAGGGGGGATATGGCTACACCTTC; CDR3aa: CASSLGQGGYGYTF
len: 16; d_gene: TRBD1; abundance: .; j_gene: TRBJ2-3; v_gene: TRBV11-3; CDR3nt: TGTGCCAGCAGCCCGAGGGGACAGGGGGCCCAAGATACGCAGTATTTT; CDR3aa: CASSPRGQGAQDTQYF
len: 13; d_gene: .; abundance: .; j_gene: TRBJ1-2; v_gene: TRBV27; CDR3nt: TGTGCCAGCGGTGAGTTAGCTAACTATGGCTACACCTTC; CDR3aa: CASGELANYGYTF
len: 13; d_gene: TRBD1; abundance: few; j_gene: TRBJ1-1; v_gene: TRBV4-1; CDR3nt: TGCGCCAGCAGCGCCGCGGGGACAGCCGACGCTTTCTTT; CDR3aa: CASSAAGTADAFF
len: 15; d_gene: .; abundance: .; j_gene: TRBJ2-5; v_gene: TRBV5-1; CDR3nt: TGCGCCAGCAGCTCGCGGCAGGGATCTGGGGAGACCCAGTACTTC; CDR3aa: CASSSRQGSGETQYF
len: 15; d_gene: TRBD1; abundance: .; j_gene: TRBJ1-3; v_gene: TRBV5-1; CDR3nt: TGCGCCAGCAGCGTTACAGGGGACTCTGGAAACACCATATATTTT; CDR3aa: CASSVTGDSGNTIYF
len: 14; d_gene: TRBD1; abundance: few; j_gene: TRBJ1-2; v_gene: TRBV7-6; CDR3nt: TGTGCCAGCAGCACCATCGGGACAGGGAATGGCTACACCTTC; CDR3aa: CASSTIGTGNGYTF
len: 16; d_gene: .; abundance: few; j_gene: TRBJ1-2; v_gene: TRBV7-9; CDR3nt: TGTGCCAGCAGCGACTTGCTCAATTCTGCCTCCTATGGCTACACCTTC; CDR3aa: CASSDLLNSASYGYTF
len: 13; d_gene: TRBD1; abundance: .; j_gene: TRBJ2-7; v_gene: TRBV7-2; CDR3nt: TGTGCCAGCAGCAGTACAGGGGGCTACGAGCAGTACTTC; CDR3aa: CASSSTGGYEQYF
len: 14; d_gene: .; abundance: few; j_gene: TRBJ2-1; v_gene: TRBV25-1; CDR3nt: TGTGCCACCGGCGGGACTGTATCCTACAATGAGCAGTTCTTC; CDR3aa: CATGGTVSYNEQFF
len: 15; d_gene: .; abundance: .; j_gene: TRBJ2-5; v_gene: TRBV5-1; CDR3nt: TGCGCCAGCAGCTTGGAGGGAGGCCACCAAGAGACCCAGTACTTC; CDR3aa: CASSLEGGHQETQYF
len: 14; d_gene: .; abundance: once; j_gene: TRBJ1-1; v_gene: TRBV6-4; CDR3nt: TGTGCCAGCAGTCTCGGCCAGGGGTCCACTGAAGCTTTCTTT; CDR3aa: CASSLGQGSTEAFF
len: 12; d_gene: .; abundance: .; j_gene: TRBJ2-5; v_gene: TRBV11-3; CDR3nt: TGTGCCAGCGGGCAGAACCAAGAGACCCAGTACTTC; CDR3aa: CASGQNQETQYF